This T cell receptor (beta chain) was recovered during a study of cytotoxic CD8 clonotypes in ibrutinib-treated CLL (dated by TCRdb to 2020 to 2022). As for the study more broadly: The cohort was composed of 11 relapsed/refractory and around 15 treatment-naive patients; IGHV unmutated status was identified in 17 patients. Cryopreserved peripheral blood mononuclear cells were obtained prior to treatment, at the time of response, and at either disease progression or sustained remission. Samples at response were collected after a median of around twelve months of treatment, with a range of roughly 6 to 40 months. Responses were partial in roughly 25 patients and complete in 2; after median approximately 5.5 years follow-up, about 15 stayed in remission and roughly twelve progressed. Patients were still on ibrutinib when every remission and progressive disease sample was collected. Longitudinal samples were obtainable from about 30% of the roughly 90 participants in the trial. On average, each sample had 255,043 productive templates and about 89,000 productive rearrangements.

What the research found in general, with its limitations: Sustained-remission and progressing patients did not have matched sampling times, and lymph node repertoires were not examined. Clonality rose at ibrutinib response, remained stable during sustained remission, and dropped back toward baseline at progression. Public clonotypes were rare and either contracted or stayed stable during treatment, and the rise in clonality at ibrutinib response reflected the expansion of private clonotypes. Baseline clonality was found to be higher than that of age-matched healthy donors and was strongly correlated with circulating CD8+ T-cell counts.

In light of the paper, this sample's time point label describes: roughly 2 years on ibrutinib. For TCR beta library preparation, about 2.2 micrograms of genomic DNA was extracted from cryopreserved PBMCs. Longitudinal blood samples from CLL patients on ibrutinib monotherapy underwent high-throughput TCR beta sequencing. Patients were enrolled in a phase 2 open-label single-center ibrutinib monotherapy trial. The germline V gene yields MGHRA for CDR1 and YSYEKL for CDR2. The CDR3 starts with the cysteine, ends with the phenylalanine, and has 15 residues. This entry keeps only the CDR3 DNA: 45 bases, framed from base 1. After removal of 1 base from V and 4 bases from J, the junction retains 6 bases not matched to a gene. In its sample, this clone was seen once. Its antigen is not yet known. The record has no base qualities; no much larger clone is one base away. A MiSeq instrument was used for deep resolution sequencing, which targeted depths ranging from 1 in 1 million up to 1 in 200,000 T cells, with coverage averaging 10x for each clonotype. The immunoSEQ hsTCRB Kit was used to generate the TCR beta libraries. As for the original processing: The data were analyzed with ImmunoSEQ Analyzer and ImmunoSEQ Data Assistant, and V, D and J gene assignments followed IMGT definitions. Clonality, which ranges from 0 to 1, was calculated by subtracting the normalized Shannon entropy of productive rearrangement frequencies from one. Only overrepresented clonotypes making up at least 0.05% of the repertoire of each patient were included in the public clonotype analysis. Some twelve age-matched healthy donor repertoires from immuneACCESS were used as controls for clonality. TCRdb limited this immuneACCESS table to in-frame rearrangements with V and J called. A share of clones is missing; checked studies link under half to unresolved V genes, and the rest is unexplained. V, J and clone size are those of that table, while D and trimming were read from the DNA. The sample table shows fewer than 200,000 clones, and 84% are seen once. Around 4.5% of the sample comes from the top ten.

The V and J genes are TRBV4-1 and TRBJ1-2; TRBD1 fits 7 bases in the junction. This receptor was taken from a human donor with chronic lymphocytic leukemia. This specimen was PBMCs, taken after 24 months of ibrutinib treatment. In nucleotide form, the sequence is TGCGCCAGCAGCCAAGTTGACAGGGTCGTCTATGGCTACACCTTC. It translates as CASSQVDRVVYGYTF.